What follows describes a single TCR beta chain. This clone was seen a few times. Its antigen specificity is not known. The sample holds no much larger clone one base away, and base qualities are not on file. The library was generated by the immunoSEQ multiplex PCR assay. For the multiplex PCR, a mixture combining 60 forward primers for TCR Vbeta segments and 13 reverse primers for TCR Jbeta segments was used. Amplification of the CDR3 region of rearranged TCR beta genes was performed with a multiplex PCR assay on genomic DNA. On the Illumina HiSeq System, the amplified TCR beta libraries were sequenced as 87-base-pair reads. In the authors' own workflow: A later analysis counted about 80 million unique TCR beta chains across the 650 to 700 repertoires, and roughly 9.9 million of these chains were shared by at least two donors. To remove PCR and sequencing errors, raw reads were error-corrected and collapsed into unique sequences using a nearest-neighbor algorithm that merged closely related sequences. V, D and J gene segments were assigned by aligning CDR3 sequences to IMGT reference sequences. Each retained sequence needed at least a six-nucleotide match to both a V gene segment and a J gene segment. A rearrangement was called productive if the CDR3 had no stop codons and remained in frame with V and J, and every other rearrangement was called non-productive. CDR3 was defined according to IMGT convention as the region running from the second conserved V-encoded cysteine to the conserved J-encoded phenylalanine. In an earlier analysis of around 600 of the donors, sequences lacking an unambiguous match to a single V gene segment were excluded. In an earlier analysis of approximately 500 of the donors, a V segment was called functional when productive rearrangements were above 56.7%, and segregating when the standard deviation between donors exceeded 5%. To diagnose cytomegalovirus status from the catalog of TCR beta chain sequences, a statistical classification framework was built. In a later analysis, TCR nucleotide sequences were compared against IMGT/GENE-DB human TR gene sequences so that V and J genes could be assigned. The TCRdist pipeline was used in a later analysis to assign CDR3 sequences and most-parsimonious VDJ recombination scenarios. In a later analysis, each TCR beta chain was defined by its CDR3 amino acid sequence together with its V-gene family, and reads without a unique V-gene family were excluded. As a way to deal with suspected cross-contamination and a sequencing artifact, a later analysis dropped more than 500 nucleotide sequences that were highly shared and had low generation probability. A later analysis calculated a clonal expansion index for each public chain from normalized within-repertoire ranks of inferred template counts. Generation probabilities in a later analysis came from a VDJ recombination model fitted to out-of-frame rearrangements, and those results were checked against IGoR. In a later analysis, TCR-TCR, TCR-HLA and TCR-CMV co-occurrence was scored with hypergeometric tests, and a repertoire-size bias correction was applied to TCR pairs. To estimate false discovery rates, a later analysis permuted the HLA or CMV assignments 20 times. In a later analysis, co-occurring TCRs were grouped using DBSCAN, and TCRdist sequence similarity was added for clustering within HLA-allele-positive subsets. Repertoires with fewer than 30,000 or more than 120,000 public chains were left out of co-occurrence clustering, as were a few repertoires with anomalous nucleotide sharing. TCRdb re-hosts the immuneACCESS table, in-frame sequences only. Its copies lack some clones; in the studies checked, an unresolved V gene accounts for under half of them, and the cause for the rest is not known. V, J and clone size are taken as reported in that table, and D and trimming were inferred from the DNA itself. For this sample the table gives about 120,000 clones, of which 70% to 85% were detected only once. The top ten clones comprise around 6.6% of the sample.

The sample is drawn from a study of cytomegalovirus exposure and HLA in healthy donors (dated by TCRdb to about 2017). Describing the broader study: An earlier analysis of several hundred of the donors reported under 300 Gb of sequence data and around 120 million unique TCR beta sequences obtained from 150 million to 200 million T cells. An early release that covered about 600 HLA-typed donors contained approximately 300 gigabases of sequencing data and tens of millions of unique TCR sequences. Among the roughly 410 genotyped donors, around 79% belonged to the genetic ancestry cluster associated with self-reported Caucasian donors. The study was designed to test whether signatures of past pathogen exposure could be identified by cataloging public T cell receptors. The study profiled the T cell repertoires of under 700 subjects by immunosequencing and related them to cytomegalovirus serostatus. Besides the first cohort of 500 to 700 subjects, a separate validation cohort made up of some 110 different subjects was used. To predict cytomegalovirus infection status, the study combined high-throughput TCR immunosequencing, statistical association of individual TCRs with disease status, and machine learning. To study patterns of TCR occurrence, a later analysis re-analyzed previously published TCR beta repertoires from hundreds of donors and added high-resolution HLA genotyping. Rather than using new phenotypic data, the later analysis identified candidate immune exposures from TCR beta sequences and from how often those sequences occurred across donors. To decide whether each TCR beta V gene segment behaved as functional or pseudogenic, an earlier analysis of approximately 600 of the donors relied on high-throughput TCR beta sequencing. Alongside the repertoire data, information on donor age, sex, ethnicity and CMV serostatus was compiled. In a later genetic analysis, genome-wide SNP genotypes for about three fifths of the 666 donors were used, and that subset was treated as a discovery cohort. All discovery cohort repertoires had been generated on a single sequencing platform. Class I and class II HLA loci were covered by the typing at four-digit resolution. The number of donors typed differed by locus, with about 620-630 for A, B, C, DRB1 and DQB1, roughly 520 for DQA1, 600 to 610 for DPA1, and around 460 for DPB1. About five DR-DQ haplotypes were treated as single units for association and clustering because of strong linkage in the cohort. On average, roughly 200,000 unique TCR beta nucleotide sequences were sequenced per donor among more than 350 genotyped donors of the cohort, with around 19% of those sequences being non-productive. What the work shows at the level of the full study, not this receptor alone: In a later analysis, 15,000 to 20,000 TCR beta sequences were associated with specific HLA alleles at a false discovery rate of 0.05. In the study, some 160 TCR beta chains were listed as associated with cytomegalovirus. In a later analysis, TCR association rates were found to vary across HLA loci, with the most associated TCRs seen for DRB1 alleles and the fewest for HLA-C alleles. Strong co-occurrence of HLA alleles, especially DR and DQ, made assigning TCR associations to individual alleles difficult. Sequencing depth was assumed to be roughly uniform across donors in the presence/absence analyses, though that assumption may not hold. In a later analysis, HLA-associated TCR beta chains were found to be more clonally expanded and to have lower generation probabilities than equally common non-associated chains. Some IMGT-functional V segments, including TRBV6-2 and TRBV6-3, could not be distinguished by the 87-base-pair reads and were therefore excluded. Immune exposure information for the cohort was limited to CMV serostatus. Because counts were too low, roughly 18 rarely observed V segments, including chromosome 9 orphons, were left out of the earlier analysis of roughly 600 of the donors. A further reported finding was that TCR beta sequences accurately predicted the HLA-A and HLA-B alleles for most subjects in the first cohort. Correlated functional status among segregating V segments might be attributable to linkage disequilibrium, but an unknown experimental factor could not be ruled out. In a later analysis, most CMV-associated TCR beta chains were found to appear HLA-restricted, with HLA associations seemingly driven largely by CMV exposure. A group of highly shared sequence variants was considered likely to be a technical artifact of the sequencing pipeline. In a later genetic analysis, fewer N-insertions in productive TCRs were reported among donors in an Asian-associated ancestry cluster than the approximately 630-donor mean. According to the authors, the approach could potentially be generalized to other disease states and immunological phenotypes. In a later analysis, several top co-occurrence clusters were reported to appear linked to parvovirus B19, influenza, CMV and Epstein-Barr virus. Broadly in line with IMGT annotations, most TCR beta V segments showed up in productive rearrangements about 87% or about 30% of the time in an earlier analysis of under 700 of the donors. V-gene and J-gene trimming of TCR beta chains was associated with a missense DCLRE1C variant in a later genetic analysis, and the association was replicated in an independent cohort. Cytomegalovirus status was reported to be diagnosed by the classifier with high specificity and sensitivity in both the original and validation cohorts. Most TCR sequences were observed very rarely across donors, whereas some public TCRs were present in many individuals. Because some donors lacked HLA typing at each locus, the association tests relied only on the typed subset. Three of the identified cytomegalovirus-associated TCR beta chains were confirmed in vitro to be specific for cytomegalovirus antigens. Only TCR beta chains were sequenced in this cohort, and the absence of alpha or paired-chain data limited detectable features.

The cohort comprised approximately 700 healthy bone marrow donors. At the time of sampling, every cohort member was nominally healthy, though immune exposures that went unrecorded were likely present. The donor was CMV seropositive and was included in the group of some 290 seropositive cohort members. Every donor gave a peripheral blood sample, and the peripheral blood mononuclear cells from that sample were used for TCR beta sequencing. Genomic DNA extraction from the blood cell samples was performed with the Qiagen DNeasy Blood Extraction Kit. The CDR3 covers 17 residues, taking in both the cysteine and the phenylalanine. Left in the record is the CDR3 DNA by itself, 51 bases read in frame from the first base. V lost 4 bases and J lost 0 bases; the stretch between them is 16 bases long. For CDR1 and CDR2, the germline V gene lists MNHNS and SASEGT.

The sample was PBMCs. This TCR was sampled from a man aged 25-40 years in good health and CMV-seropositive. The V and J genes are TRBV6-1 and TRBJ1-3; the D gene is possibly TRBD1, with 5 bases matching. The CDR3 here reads CASSVGDNRFSGNTIYF. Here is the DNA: TGTGCCAGCAGTGTAGGCGACAACAGGTTCTCTGGAAACACCATATATTTT.